This is a list of T cell receptor beta chains from one sample in a study of blood T cell repertoires in COVID-19. Produced via immunoSEQ multiplex PCR; TCRdb's table is partial and in-frame only. The sample lists 150,000 to 180,000 clones, about 80% occurring once. The source material was peripheral blood. Receptors originate from an older woman with COVID-19, enrolled during active disease. The CDR3 runs from the conserved cysteine through the conserved F or W. A D gene is named only where the DNA matches it firmly. A row's size may be missing; if present it is once, few, many or a size class.

D	V	J	size	CDR3	DNA
TRBD1	TRBV9	TRBJ1-2	-	CASRLGQGPYGYTF	TGTGCCAGCAGGTTGGGACAGGGGCCCTATGGCTACACCTTC
-	TRBV27	TRBJ1-2	-	CASSSGFDGYTF	TGTGCCAGCAGTTCAGGGTTTGATGGCTACACCTTC
-	TRBV6-5	TRBJ2-7	-	CASSYHARRGTYEQYF	TGTGCCAGCAGTTACCACGCGAGACGGGGAACCTACGAGCAGTACTTC
-	TRBV19	TRBJ1-1	-	CASSAGLPGDTEAFF	TGTGCCAGTAGTGCCGGCTTACCAGGGGACACTGAAGCTTTCTTT
TRBD1	TRBV5-5	TRBJ1-1	few	CASSPAGTGSRNTEAFF	TGTGCCAGCAGCCCGGCCGGGACAGGGTCTAGGAACACTGAAGCTTTCTTT
TRBD2	TRBV7-2	TRBJ2-3	-	CASSAGTSGGKQYF	TGTGCCAGCAGCGCCGGGACTAGCGGGGGTAAGCAGTATTTT
-	TRBV7-9	TRBJ1-2	-	CASSLAGHSNYGYTF	TGTGCCAGCAGCTTAGCTGGTCACTCCAACTATGGCTACACCTTC
TRBD1	TRBV15	TRBJ2-1	once	CATSKGQANEQFF	TGTGCCACCAGCAAAGGACAGGCGAATGAGCAGTTCTTC
TRBD1	TRBV6-5	TRBJ1-4	-	CASSTALDRGLFF	TGTGCCAGCAGTACCGCCCTCGACAGGGGGCTGTTTTTT
-	TRBV19	TRBJ1-1	-	CASSIAPGKGVLPRTEAFF	TGTGCCAGTAGTATAGCCCCGGGTAAAGGGGTCCTACCCAGGACTGAAGCTTTCTTT